A selection of T cell receptor beta chains follows, all from one sample in a study of control samples from healthy donors and cancer patients. Generated by immunoSEQ multiplex PCR, the TCRdb table keeps only in-frame clones and is missing some. This sample yields 100,000 to 150,000 clones, of which roughly 84% are seen a single time; around 1.8% belongs to the top ten. The specimen was blood. The receptors originated from a man younger than 30 in good health. CDR3s include the opening cysteine and the closing phenylalanine or tryptophan. Fields, in order: J gene, clone size, D gene, V gene, CDR3 DNA, CDR3 protein. D genes are given only for firm matches. A clone size is listed for some rows: how often the clone was seen (once, few, many), or a class if it is expanded.

J: TRBJ1-2
size: -
D: -
V: TRBV24-1
DNA: TGTGCCACCAGTGATTCAAACCGGGGAGGCTACACCTTC
CDR3: CATSDSNRGGYTF

J: TRBJ2-2
size: once
D: TRBD1
V: TRBV7-8
DNA: TGTGCCAGCAGCCACCGTGAGGGGGCGGACACCGGGGAGCTGTTTTTT
CDR3: CASSHREGADTGELFF

J: TRBJ1-1
size: few
D: -
V: TRBV7-2
DNA: TGTGCCAGCAGCACCCAACAGGGAACTGAAGCTTTCTTT
CDR3: CASSTQQGTEAFF

J: TRBJ1-4
size: once
D: -
V: TRBV7-9
DNA: TGTGCCAGCAGCAACGAACACCTTCGGGGTGAAAAACTGTTTTTT
CDR3: CASSNEHLRGEKLFF

J: TRBJ2-7
size: -
D: -
V: TRBV21-1
DNA: TGTGCCAGCACCATGGACAGGCGTTCTTACGAGCAGTACTTC
CDR3: CASTMDRRSYEQYF

J: TRBJ2-5
size: -
D: -
V: TRBV7-2
DNA: TGTGCCAGCAGCTTAGGTTTAACAGCTTCGTACCAAGAGACCCAGTACTTC
CDR3: CASSLGLTASYQETQYF

J: TRBJ1-5
size: -
D: TRBD1
V: TRBV6-5
DNA: TGTGCCAGCAGTCCCGGGACAGGGTATCAGCCCCAGCATTTT
CDR3: CASSPGTGYQPQHF

J: TRBJ2-3
size: -
D: TRBD1
V: TRBV5-1
DNA: TGCGCCAGCAGCTTGGACAGGGGTGCAGATACGCAGTATTTT
CDR3: CASSLDRGADTQYF

J: TRBJ2-2
size: -
D: TRBD1
V: TRBV19
DNA: TGTGCCAGTAGTATAGACCAAGGGACAGGGAACACCGGGGAGCTGTTTTTT
CDR3: CASSIDQGTGNTGELFF

J: TRBJ2-7
size: -
D: -
V: TRBV30
DNA: TGTGCCTGGAGTACAGTATCCTACGAGCAGTACTTC
CDR3: CAWSTVSYEQYF

J: TRBJ2-6
size: -
D: TRBD2
V: TRBV6-2/TRBV6-3
DNA: TGTGCCAGCAGTTACGATGCTGGTACTAGCGGGAGCCCTGGGGCCAACGTCCTGACTTTC
CDR3: CASSYDAGTSGSPGANVLTF

J: TRBJ2-4
size: -
D: -
V: TRBV2
DNA: TGTGCCAGCAGTGAATTGGCTAGCGCGATAATAGCCAAAAACATTCAGTACTTC
CDR3: CASSELASAIIAKNIQYF

J: TRBJ2-5
size: -
D: -
V: TRBV11-2
DNA: TGTGCCAGCAGCTCCGAAGAGACCCAGTACTTC
CDR3: CASSSEETQYF

J: TRBJ2-3
size: -
D: -
V: TRBV29-1
DNA: TGCAGCATGGGTCAGGGTACGCAGTATTTT
CDR3: CSMGQGTQYF

J: TRBJ2-7
size: once
D: -
V: TRBV7-3
DNA: TGTGCCAGCAGCTTACTAGCAGGGGGCAGCGGGAGGAATACCTACGAGCAGTACTTC
CDR3: CASSLLAGGSGRNTYEQYF

J: TRBJ2-3
size: -
D: -
V: TRBV13
DNA: TGTGCCAGCAGCATCACAGATACGCAGTATTTT
CDR3: CASSITDTQYF

J: TRBJ2-5
size: -
D: -
V: TRBV27
DNA: TGTGCCAGCTCCCCTAGACAGATCCTTGCGGGGACCCAGTACTTC
CDR3: CASSPRQILAGTQYF

J: TRBJ2-2
size: -
D: TRBD2
V: TRBV29-1
DNA: TGCAGCGTTCGGGTAGCGGGATACACCGGGGAGCTGTTTTTT
CDR3: CSVRVAGYTGELFF

J: TRBJ1-1
size: once
D: TRBD1
V: TRBV19
DNA: TGTGCCAGTACCGGGGACAGGGCAAACACTGAAGCTTTCTTT
CDR3: CASTGDRANTEAFF

J: TRBJ2-6
size: -
D: -
V: TRBV6-4
DNA: TGTGCCAGCAGTGACGGTCACCACTCTGGGGCCAACGTCCTGACTTTC
CDR3: CASSDGHHSGANVLTF

J: TRBJ1-6
size: -
D: TRBD1
V: TRBV6-5
DNA: TGTGCCAGCAGTTGGGACAGGGCTAATTCACCCCTCCACTTT
CDR3: CASSWDRANSPLHF

J: TRBJ1-2
size: -
D: -
V: TRBV19
DNA: TGTGCCAGTAGTATCACGATACAGGGACCTGGCTACACCTTC
CDR3: CASSITIQGPGYTF

J: TRBJ2-3
size: -
D: TRBD2
V: TRBV20-1
DNA: TGCAGTGCTAGTAGTCTAGCGGGAGTCACAGATACGCAGTATTTT
CDR3: CSASSLAGVTDTQYF

J: TRBJ2-1
size: -
D: -
V: TRBV7-2
DNA: TGTGCCAGCAGCTTAGCGGGAGGATGGAATGAGCAGTTCTTC
CDR3: CASSLAGGWNEQFF

J: TRBJ2-7
size: -
D: -
V: TRBV9
DNA: TGTGCCAGCAGCGTAGAGGCGGGTACCTACGAGCAGTACTTC
CDR3: CASSVEAGTYEQYF

J: TRBJ1-5
size: few
D: -
V: TRBV30
DNA: TGTGCCTGGAGTACCCTAGAGCAGCCCCAGCATTTT
CDR3: CAWSTLEQPQHF

J: TRBJ2-7
size: -
D: -
V: TRBV10-3
DNA: TGTGCCATCAGTGCCGGGGGCGCCTACGAGCAGTACTTC
CDR3: CAISAGGAYEQYF

J: TRBJ2-7
size: -
D: -
V: TRBV18
DNA: TGTGCCAGCTCACCCTACAGGGGGGGAGGCTACGAGCAGTACTTC
CDR3: CASSPYRGGGYEQYF

J: TRBJ1-2
size: -
D: -
V: TRBV19
DNA: TGTGCCAGTAGTATGTGGGAAGCCTATGGCTACACCTTC
CDR3: CASSMWEAYGYTF

J: TRBJ2-7
size: few
D: -
V: TRBV6-1
DNA: TGTGCCAGCAGTGACAGGGCATCCTACGAGCAGTACTTC
CDR3: CASSDRASYEQYF

J: TRBJ2-3
size: -
D: TRBD2
V: TRBV7-8
DNA: TGTGCCAGCAGCTTAGGCGGGAGGGCGGCAGATACGCAGTATTTT
CDR3: CASSLGGRAADTQYF

J: TRBJ2-3
size: -
D: TRBD2
V: TRBV5-8
DNA: TGTGCCAGCAGCTACTCAGCGGGAGGCACAGATACGCAGTATTTT
CDR3: CASSYSAGGTDTQYF

J: TRBJ1-3
size: -
D: -
V: TRBV11-2
DNA: TGTGCCAGCAGCTTAGTTCGGACCCTTCCTCCTGGAAACACCATATATTTT
CDR3: CASSLVRTLPPGNTIYF

J: TRBJ2-7
size: -
D: TRBD1
V: TRBV6-5
DNA: TGTGCCAGCACTACGGACAGGGGCAATGATTACGAGCAGTACTTC
CDR3: CASTTDRGNDYEQYF

J: TRBJ2-1
size: -
D: -
V: TRBV6-5
DNA: TGTGCCAGCACTGTGACTCCCGGGACGTACAATGAGCAGTTCTTC
CDR3: CASTVTPGTYNEQFF

J: TRBJ2-1
size: few
D: -
V: TRBV30
DNA: TGTGCCTGGGATGGTGTTGAGCAGTTCTTC
CDR3: CAWDGVEQFF

J: TRBJ1-1
size: medium-sized
D: -
V: TRBV7-3
DNA: TGTGCCAGCAGCTTAAACTCTAATGGCAGGACTGAAGCTTTCTTT
CDR3: CASSLNSNGRTEAFF

J: TRBJ2-5
size: -
D: TRBD2
V: TRBV7-7
DNA: TGTGCTAGCAGCGCGCGACTAGCGGAAGAGACCCAGTACTTC
CDR3: CASSARLAEETQYF

J: TRBJ2-7
size: few
D: -
V: TRBV6-1
DNA: TGTGCCAGCAGTGAAGTGGGCTGGGGACGATCCTACGAGCAGTACTTC
CDR3: CASSEVGWGRSYEQYF

J: TRBJ2-7
size: -
D: -
V: TRBV11-1
DNA: TGTGCCAGCAGCCCCCGGGACTCCATTGCGATATACGAGCAGTACTTC
CDR3: CASSPRDSIAIYEQYF

J: TRBJ1-2
size: -
D: -
V: TRBV6-5
DNA: TGTGCCAGCAGGTTTCTCGACAGACGACAGTATGGCTACACCTTC
CDR3: CASRFLDRRQYGYTF

J: TRBJ1-4
size: few
D: TRBD1
V: TRBV19
DNA: TGTGCCAGTAGTTCCCCAGGGGGCCCGAATGAAAAACTGTTTTTT
CDR3: CASSSPGGPNEKLFF

J: TRBJ2-7
size: -
D: -
V: TRBV30
DNA: TGTGCCTGGAGGGGGCTACCGAACTACGAGCAGTACTTC
CDR3: CAWRGLPNYEQYF

J: TRBJ2-7
size: -
D: -
V: TRBV3-1/TRBV3-2
DNA: TGTGCCAGCAGCCAAGGAGGGGGGGGAGTTCAAGGGCCCGAGCAGTACTTC
CDR3: CASSQGGGGVQGPEQYF

J: TRBJ1-1
size: -
D: -
V: TRBV5-1
DNA: TGCGCCAGCAGCTTGACAGTGTCGAACACTGAAGCTTTCTTT
CDR3: CASSLTVSNTEAFF

J: TRBJ1-2
size: -
D: -
V: TRBV12-3/TRBV12-4
DNA: TGTGCCAGCAGTTTTGGGGTAGGCGGCTACACCTTC
CDR3: CASSFGVGGYTF

J: TRBJ2-3
size: -
D: -
V: TRBV5-1
DNA: TGCGCCAGCAGCCCGGCGGCTAGTTCAGATACGCAGTATTTT
CDR3: CASSPAASSDTQYF

J: TRBJ1-1
size: -
D: -
V: TRBV12-3/TRBV12-4
DNA: TGTGCCAGCAGTTTATTAGTCTTTGAAGCTTTCTTT
CDR3: CASSLLVFEAFF

J: TRBJ2-3
size: -
D: TRBD2
V: TRBV11-1
DNA: TGTGCCAGCCGGGGGGGTCGAATAGATACGCAGTATTTT
CDR3: CASRGGRIDTQYF

J: TRBJ1-3
size: -
D: -
V: TRBV10-1
DNA: TGCGCCAGCAGGAGAAGCTCTGGAAACACCATATATTTT
CDR3: CASRRSSGNTIYF

J: TRBJ1-2
size: -
D: TRBD1
V: TRBV19
DNA: TGTGCCAGTAGTATATGGGCAGGGGGCGACTATGGCTACACCTTC
CDR3: CASSIWAGGDYGYTF

J: TRBJ2-2
size: -
D: -
V: TRBV30
DNA: TGTGCCTGGAGCGCTAACAGGGCCGGGGAGCTGTTTTTT
CDR3: CAWSANRAGELFF

J: TRBJ1-2
size: -
D: -
V: TRBV29-1
DNA: TGCAGCGCCGCTCGAGCAGGGCTAAACTATGGCTACACCTTC
CDR3: CSAARAGLNYGYTF

J: TRBJ1-1
size: -
D: -
V: TRBV30
DNA: TGTGCCTGGAGTCCCCCCCGGGGGTTAAACACTGAAGCTTTCTTT
CDR3: CAWSPPRGLNTEAFF

J: TRBJ1-2
size: -
D: -
V: TRBV30
DNA: TGTGCCTGGAGTGTACAGGAGGGGTATGGCTACACCTTC
CDR3: CAWSVQEGYGYTF